Detailed here is one TCR beta chain. Its target is unknown. The record originates from a study of response to subunit inactivated influenza vaccine. General study points: Seasonal influenza vaccination, on each occasion, was suggested by the authors to recruit few new T cells.

From the RT-PCR reads, TCRdb called clonotypes with MiXCR, one entry per CDR3 protein. The sample has approximately 500,000 distinct CDR3 sequences, 13% seen once. Germline CDR1 MGHDK, CDR2 SYGVNS. The CDR3 length is 14 residues. The V gene lost 5 bases and the J gene lost 3 bases, with 12 bases spanning the gap. The receptor was derived from a man aged 50-60 years who received an inactivated influenza vaccine. The rearrangement links TRBV25-1 to TRBJ2-3, with TRBD2 as a possible D gene (5 bases). Sequenced here: PBMCs from blood, sampled about 6 weeks after vaccination. The CDR3 DNA is TGTGCCAGCAGTCCGGGGAGCAAGACAGATACGCAGTATTTT. Protein: CASSPGSKTDTQYF.